Detailed here is one TCR beta chain. The sample comes from a study of T cells in Graves' hyperthyroidism and ophthalmopathy. It was RNA transcripts that yielded the amplified TCR beta CDR3 regions. The HTBI primer set drove a first-round RT-PCR of the TCR CDR3. A single record per CDR3 protein comes from TCRdb applying MiXCR to the multiplex PCR reads. The sample contains 550,000 to 650,000 distinct CDR3 sequences, more than 11% of which appear only once. The sequence was obtained from a woman aged 30 to 39 with Graves' hyperthyroidism that later progressed to Graves' ophthalmopathy. Sequenced material: blood.

CDR3 sequence (DNA): TGTGCCAGCAGGTACGATAAACTAGGCTCCTACGAGCAGTACTTC. It translates to CASRYDKLGSYEQYF. The gene calls are TRBV27 and TRBJ2-7; perhaps TRBD2 as D (5 bases). Germline V gene lookup returns CDR1 MNHEY and CDR2 SMNVEV (reference sequence). The CDR3 runs 15 residues. Trimming pared 6 bases from V and 0 bases from J, leaving 15 bases between.